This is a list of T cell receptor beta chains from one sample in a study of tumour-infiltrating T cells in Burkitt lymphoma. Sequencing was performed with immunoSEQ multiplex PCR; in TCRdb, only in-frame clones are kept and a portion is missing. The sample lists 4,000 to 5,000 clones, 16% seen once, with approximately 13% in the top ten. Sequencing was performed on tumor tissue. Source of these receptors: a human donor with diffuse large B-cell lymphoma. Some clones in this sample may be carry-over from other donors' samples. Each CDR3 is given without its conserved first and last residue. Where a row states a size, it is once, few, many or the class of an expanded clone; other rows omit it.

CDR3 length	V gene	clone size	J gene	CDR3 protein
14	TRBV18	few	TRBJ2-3	ASSPSPRASTDTQY
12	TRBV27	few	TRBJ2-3	ASSSLPSLDAQY
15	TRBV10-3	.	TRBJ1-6	AISERAQSSYNSPLH
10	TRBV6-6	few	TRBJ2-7	ASSSDRGEQY
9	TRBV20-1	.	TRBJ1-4	SASTWEKLF
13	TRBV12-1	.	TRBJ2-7	ASSFQGLASYEQY
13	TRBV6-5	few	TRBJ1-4	ASSPRTGVNEKLF
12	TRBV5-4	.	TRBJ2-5	ASSRGQEEETQY
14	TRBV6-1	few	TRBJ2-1	ASSERVGQAGTEQF
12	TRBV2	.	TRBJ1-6	ASSVRAFNSPLH
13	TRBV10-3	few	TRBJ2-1	AISDRLAGFNEQF
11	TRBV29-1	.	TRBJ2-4	SVDDRGKNIQY
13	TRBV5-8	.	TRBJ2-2	ASSLGQGHTGELF
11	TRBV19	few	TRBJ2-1	ATAGPSMDEQF
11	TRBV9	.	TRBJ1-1	ASSVEAGGEAF
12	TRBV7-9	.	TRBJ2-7	ASSLDYQGYEQY
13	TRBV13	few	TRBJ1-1	ASSPGQGINTEAF
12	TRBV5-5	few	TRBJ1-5	ASSPGTVVGPQH
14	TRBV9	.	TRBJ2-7	ASSPQARDYSYEQY
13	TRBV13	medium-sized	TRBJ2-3	ASSPGGGAPDTQY
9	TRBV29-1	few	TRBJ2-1	SVPRGEEQF
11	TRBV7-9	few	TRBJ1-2	ASSSGQDYGYT
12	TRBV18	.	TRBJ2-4	ASSPPAYGNIQY
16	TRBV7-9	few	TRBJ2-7	ASSQPGTSGNSPYEQY
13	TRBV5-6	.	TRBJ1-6	ASSPWTGSNSPLH
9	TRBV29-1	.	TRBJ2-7	SVGGIHEQY
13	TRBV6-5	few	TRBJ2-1	ASSSGLAGYNEQF
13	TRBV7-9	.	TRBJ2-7	ASSPTGGFTYEQY
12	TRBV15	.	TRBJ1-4	ATSSQGSNEKLF
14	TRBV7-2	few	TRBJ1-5	ASSLHDRGVGQPQH
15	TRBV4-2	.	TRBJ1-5	ASSQGTGGARNQPQH
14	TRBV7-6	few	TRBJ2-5	ASSPPGGPLYETQY
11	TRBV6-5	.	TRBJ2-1	AGSYTGGNEQF
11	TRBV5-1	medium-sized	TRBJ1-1	ASSQGFNTEAF
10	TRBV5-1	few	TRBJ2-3	ASSLGGDTQY